This is a list of T cell receptor beta chains from one sample in a study of blood T cell repertoires in COVID-19. Here immunoSEQ multiplex PCR was the method, and the copy in TCRdb shows in-frame clones only, minus some. This sample has 190,000 or so clones, with around nine tenths found just once. The specimen was peripheral blood. The origin of the receptors is a woman aged 18-30 years who had recovered from COVID-19. Both conserved end residues are part of each CDR3. The order of the fields is clone size, V gene, J gene, D gene, CDR3 DNA, CDR3 protein. A D gene is named only where the DNA matches it firmly. For some rows the clone size is stated as once, few or many, or as a class when expanded; others skip it.

>-|TRBV10-3|TRBJ1-2|-
TGTGCCATCACGTCTTCCGGGGGGACCGATGGCTACACCTTC
CAITSSGGTDGYTF
>-|TRBV11-3|TRBJ2-3|-
TGTGCCAGCAGCGACGGGACTTCCGGCACTTTCACAGATACGCAGTATTTT
CASSDGTSGTFTDTQYF
>-|TRBV5-1|TRBJ2-2|-
TGCGCCAGCAGCTCCCCGACGGGTACCGGGGAGCTGTTTTTT
CASSSPTGTGELFF
>once|TRBV27|TRBJ1-5|-
TGTGCCAGCAGGACAGGCGTTGGCAATCAGCCCCAGCATTTT
CASRTGVGNQPQHF
>-|TRBV25-1|TRBJ1-2|TRBD1
TGTGCCAGCAGTGATGCAGGGGGTGGCTACACCTTC
CASSDAGGGYTF
>-|TRBV6-4|TRBJ2-2|TRBD2
TGTGCCAGCAGTGTCCGGGAGGGCACCGGGGAGCTGTTTTTT
CASSVREGTGELFF
>once|TRBV19|TRBJ1-6|-
TGTGCCACGAAGGAACAGGGTCTTTATAATTCACCCCTCCACTTT
CATKEQGLYNSPLHF
>few|TRBV4-3|TRBJ2-6|-
TGCGCCAGCAGCCAAGACTTTTCCTCTGGGGCCAACGTCCTGACTTTC
CASSQDFSSGANVLTF
>-|TRBV5-1|TRBJ2-1|-
TGCGCCAGCAGAAAACAAAGCGGGTATACCTACAATGAGCAGTTCTTC
CASRKQSGYTYNEQFF
>-|TRBV12-5|TRBJ2-3|TRBD2
TGTGCTAGTGGGGGTAGCGGGAGTGGGGATACGCAGTATTTT
CASGGSGSGDTQYF
>-|TRBV5-6|TRBJ2-1|TRBD2
TGTGCCAGCAGCCCAAGGACTAGCGGGGGGGCCGCCTACAATGAGCAGTTCTTC
CASSPRTSGGAAYNEQFF
>-|TRBV5-1|TRBJ2-1|TRBD1
TGCGCCAGCAATCCCGGGACAGGGAGGGACTACAATGAGCAGTTCTTC
CASNPGTGRDYNEQFF
>few|TRBV5-4|TRBJ1-1|TRBD1
TGTGCCAGCAGCTTAAGGGGACAGGGGGTCGAAGCTTTCTTT
CASSLRGQGVEAFF
>-|TRBV4-1|TRBJ2-7|TRBD2
TGCGCCAGCAGCCAAGGACTAGCGGGGGATGGGCTTAACGAGCAGTACTTC
CASSQGLAGDGLNEQYF
>-|TRBV24-1|TRBJ2-2|-
TGTGCCACCAGTGATGAGCGGGCCCAGAACGCCGGGGAGCTGTTTTTT
CATSDERAQNAGELFF
>-|TRBV24-1|TRBJ1-1|TRBD1
TGTGCCACCAGTGATCAACCGGGACAGGGAGGGGCTTTCTTT
CATSDQPGQGGAFF
>-|TRBV3-1/TRBV3-2|TRBJ2-5|TRBD2
TGTGCCAGCAGCCTTAGCGGGGGGGCCCGAGAGACCCAGTACTTC
CASSLSGGARETQYF
>once|TRBV15|TRBJ1-2|TRBD1
TGTGCCACCAGCAGGGCCGGGACAGGGGTGATTGGGTATGGCTACACCTTC
CATSRAGTGVIGYGYTF
>-|TRBV11-2|TRBJ1-3|-
TGTGCCAGCAGCGTACAATCCGGACTGGCTGGAAACACCATATATTTT
CASSVQSGLAGNTIYF
>-|TRBV20-1|TRBJ1-1|TRBD1
TGCAGTTGTACAGGGGGCACTGAAGCTTTCTTT
CSCTGGTEAFF
>-|TRBV7-8|TRBJ1-5|TRBD1
TGTGCCAGCAGCTCCCGGACAGGGGGGGGTCAGCCCCAGCATTTT
CASSSRTGGGQPQHF
>-|TRBV5-6|TRBJ1-5|-
TGTGCCAGCAGCTTGGGCAGGGGCGGTAGCAATCAGCCCCAGCATTTT
CASSLGRGGSNQPQHF
>-|TRBV11-2|TRBJ1-3|-
TGTGCCAGCAGGGGTTCTCGACAGTCCTCTGGAAACACCATATATTTT
CASRGSRQSSGNTIYF
>-|TRBV25-1|TRBJ1-2|-
TGTGCCAGCAGTGAAGCAGGTTCCTATGGCTACACCTTC
CASSEAGSYGYTF
>-|TRBV29-1|TRBJ1-4|-
TGCAGCGTTCTCGCAACTAATGAAAAACTGTTTTTT
CSVLATNEKLFF
>-|TRBV4-3|TRBJ2-3|TRBD1
TGCGCCAGCAGCCAAGATGGGGGTACAGGGGAAGATACGCAGTATTTT
CASSQDGGTGEDTQYF
>-|TRBV18|TRBJ2-1|-
TGTGCCAGCTCACCACTGGCAGCGCATGAGCAGTTCTTC
CASSPLAAHEQFF
>-|TRBV4-1|TRBJ1-5|TRBD1
TGCGCCAGCAGCCAAGGGGACAGGTCCCAGCCCCAGCATTTT
CASSQGDRSQPQHF
>-|TRBV6-1|TRBJ2-7|TRBD1
TGTGCCAGCAGTGAAGCGCTCGGGACAGATACCTACGAGCAGTACTTC
CASSEALGTDTYEQYF
>-|TRBV27|TRBJ2-1|TRBD2
TGTGCCAGCAGTTTATACCCTAGCGGGAGTCATGAGCAGTTCTTC
CASSLYPSGSHEQFF
>-|TRBV7-2|TRBJ2-1|TRBD2
TGTGCCAGCAGCGGGATGGCGGGAGGGAGCGGAGAGCAGTTCTTC
CASSGMAGGSGEQFF
>-|TRBV7-9|TRBJ2-3|-
TGTGCCAGCAGCTTAGGAGGAGGAGGGATTTTCACAGATACGCAGTATTTT
CASSLGGGGIFTDTQYF
>-|TRBV28|TRBJ1-6|TRBD1
TGTGCCAGCAGCATATCCGGACAGGCCGGTAATTCACCCCTCCACTTT
CASSISGQAGNSPLHF
>-|TRBV9|TRBJ2-3|-
TGTGCCAGCAGCGTAGTCCAGGAAGATACGCAGTATTTT
CASSVVQEDTQYF
>-|TRBV2|TRBJ2-1|TRBD2
TGTGCCAGCAGTGATGGGACTAGCGGCTACAATGAGCAGTTCTTC
CASSDGTSGYNEQFF
>-|TRBV12-5|TRBJ2-3|-
TGTGCTAGTGCCATCACAGATACGCAGTATTTT
CASAITDTQYF
>-|TRBV2|TRBJ1-6|TRBD1
TGTGCCAGCAGTTTGGGACAGGGGTATAATTCACCCCTCCACTTT
CASSLGQGYNSPLHF
>-|TRBV30|TRBJ1-2|TRBD1
TGTGCCGGACCGGGACAGGATTATGGCTACACCTTC
CAGPGQDYGYTF
>once|TRBV4-1|TRBJ2-7|-
TGCGCCAGCAGCGATCCTCACGTGGGAGGCTACGAGCAGTACTTC
CASSDPHVGGYEQYF
>-|TRBV18|TRBJ2-3|TRBD2
TGTGCCAGCTCACACTATTTTCTAGCGGGGGGCTCAGATACGCAGTATTTT
CASSHYFLAGGSDTQYF
>-|TRBV19|TRBJ1-4|TRBD1
TGTGCCAGTTGCCGGACGGACAGGGGGCTTGAAAAACTGTTTTTT
CASCRTDRGLEKLFF
>once|TRBV6-5|TRBJ1-2|-
TGTGCCAGCAAGAGCGCTAACTATGGCTACACCTTC
CASKSANYGYTF
>-|TRBV27|TRBJ2-1|-
TGTGCCAGCAGTTTATGGAGCCACCCTAGCTCCTACAATGAGCAGTTCTTC
CASSLWSHPSSYNEQFF